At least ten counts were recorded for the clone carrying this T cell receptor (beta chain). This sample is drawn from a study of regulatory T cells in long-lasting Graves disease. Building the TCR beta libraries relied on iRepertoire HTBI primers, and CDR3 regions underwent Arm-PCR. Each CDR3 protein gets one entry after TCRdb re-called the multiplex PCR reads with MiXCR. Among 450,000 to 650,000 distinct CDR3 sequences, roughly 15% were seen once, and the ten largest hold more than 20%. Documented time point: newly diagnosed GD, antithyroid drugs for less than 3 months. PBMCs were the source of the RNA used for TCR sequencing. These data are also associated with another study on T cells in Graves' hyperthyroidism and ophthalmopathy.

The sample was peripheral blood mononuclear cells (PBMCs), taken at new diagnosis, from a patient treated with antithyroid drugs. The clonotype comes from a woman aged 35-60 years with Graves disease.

The DNA of the CDR3 is TGTGCCAGCAGCTTACCCCCCCGGGATGAGCAGTTCTTC. It is translated as CASSLPPRDEQFF. The J gene is TRBJ2-1, the V gene TRBV7-2; D unresolved. Germline CDR1 and CDR2: SGHTA and FQGNSA. V lost 2 bases, J lost 8 bases, and 10 bases lay in between. The CDR3 totals 13 residues.